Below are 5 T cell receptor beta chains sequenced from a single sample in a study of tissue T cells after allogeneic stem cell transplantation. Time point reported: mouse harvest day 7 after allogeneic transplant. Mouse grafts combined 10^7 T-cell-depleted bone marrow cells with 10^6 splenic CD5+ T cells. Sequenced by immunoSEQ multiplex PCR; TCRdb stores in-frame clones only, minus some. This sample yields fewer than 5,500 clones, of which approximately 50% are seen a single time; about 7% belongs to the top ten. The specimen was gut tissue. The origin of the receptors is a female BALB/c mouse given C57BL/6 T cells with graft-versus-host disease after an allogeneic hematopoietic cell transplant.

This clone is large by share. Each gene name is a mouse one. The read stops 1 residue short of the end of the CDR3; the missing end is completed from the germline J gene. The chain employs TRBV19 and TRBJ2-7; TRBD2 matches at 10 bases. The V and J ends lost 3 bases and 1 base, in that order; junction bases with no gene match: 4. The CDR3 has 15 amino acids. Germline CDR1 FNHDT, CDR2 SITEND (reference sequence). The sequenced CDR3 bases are TGTGCCAGCAGTACCTTACTGGGGGGGTCCTATGAACAGTAC. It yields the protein CASSTLLGGSYEQY. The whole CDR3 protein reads CASSTLLGGSYEQYF.

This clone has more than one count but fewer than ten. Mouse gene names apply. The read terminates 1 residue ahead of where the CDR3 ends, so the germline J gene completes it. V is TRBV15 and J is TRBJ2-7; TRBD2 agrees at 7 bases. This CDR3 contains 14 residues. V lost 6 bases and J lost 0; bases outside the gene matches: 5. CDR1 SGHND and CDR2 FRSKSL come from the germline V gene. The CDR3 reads CASRLGVSSYEQYF. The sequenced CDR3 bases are TGTGCCAGCAGGCTGGGGGTTAGCTCCTATGAACAGTAC.

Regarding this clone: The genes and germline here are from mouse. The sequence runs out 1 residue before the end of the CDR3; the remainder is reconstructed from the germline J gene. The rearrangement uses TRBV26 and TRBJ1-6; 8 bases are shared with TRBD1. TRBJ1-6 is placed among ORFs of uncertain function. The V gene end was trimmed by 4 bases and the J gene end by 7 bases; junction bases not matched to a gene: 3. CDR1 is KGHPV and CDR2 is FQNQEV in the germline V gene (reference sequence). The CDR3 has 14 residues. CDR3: CASSRTGLNSPLYF. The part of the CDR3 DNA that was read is TGTGCCAGCAGTCGGACAGGGCTGAATTCGCCCCTCTAC.

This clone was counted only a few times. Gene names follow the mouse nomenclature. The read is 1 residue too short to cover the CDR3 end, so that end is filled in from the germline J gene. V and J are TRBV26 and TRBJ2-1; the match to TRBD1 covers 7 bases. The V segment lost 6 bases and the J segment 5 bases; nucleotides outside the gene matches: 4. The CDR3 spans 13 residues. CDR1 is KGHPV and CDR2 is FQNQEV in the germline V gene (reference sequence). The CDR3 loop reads CASRTGRDAEQFF. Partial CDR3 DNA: TGTGCCAGCAGGACAGGGAGGGATGCTGAGCAGTTC.

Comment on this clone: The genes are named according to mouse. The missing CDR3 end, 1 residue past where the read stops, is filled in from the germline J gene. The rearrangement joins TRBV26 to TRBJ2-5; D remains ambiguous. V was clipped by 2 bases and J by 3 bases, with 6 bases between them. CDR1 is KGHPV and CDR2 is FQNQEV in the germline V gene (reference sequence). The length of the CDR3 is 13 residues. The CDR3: CASSLAGQDTQYF. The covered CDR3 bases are TGTGCCAGCAGTCTGGCAGGTCAAGACACCCAGTAC.